This section outlines one T cell receptor beta chain sequence together with its context. This specimen comes from a study of T cell changes during pregnancy in multiple sclerosis. TCRdb keeps only in-frame clones here, not all; method: immunoSEQ multiplex PCR. The sample yields about 40,000 clones, roughly 90% seen once. Per germline, CDR1 MNHEY and CDR2 SMNVEV (reference sequence). Unmatched junction bases numbered 11, after V lost 6 bases and J lost 4 bases. CDR3 length: 16 residues. Sequencing was performed on CD8+ T cells from peripheral blood mononuclear cells, taken before pregnancy. This receptor was identified in a female donor with multiple sclerosis, enrolled in a pregnancy study. This rearrangement joins TRBV27 to TRBJ1-5; TRBD1 aligns across 8 bases. CDR3 DNA sequence: TGTGCCAGCAGCTCATCCGGGACAGGAACTAATCAGCCCCAGCATTTT. Protein sequence: CASSSSGTGTNQPQHF.